The T cell receptor (beta chain) described here comes from a study of blood T cell repertoires in COVID-19. Looking at the study overall: The origin of the acute and convalescent COVID-19 samples was the United States, Italy and Spain. Sources were T cells, B-cell-depleted T cells, or PBMCs; the material itself was cDNA or gDNA.

In the authors' methods: Scientists estimated how many nucleated cells there were by amplifying reference gene primers. Here immunoSEQ multiplex PCR was the method, and the copy in TCRdb shows in-frame clones only, minus some. V and J calls and clone size are as listed in that table; D and trimming were resolved from the DNA. This sample has 100,000 to 150,000 clones, with roughly 90% found just once. Trimming stripped 3 bases from V and 1 base from J, with 4 bases between. Per the germline V gene, CDR1 is LNHNV and CDR2 is YYDKDF (reference sequence). The CDR3 is made up of 12 amino acids. The sequenced material came from peripheral blood. The chain joins TRBV15 to TRBJ2-7; D ambiguous. This clonotype originated in a man aged 50-60 years with acute or convalescent COVID-19. The CDR3 bases are TGTGCCACCAGCAGGTCGTCCTACGAGCAGTACTTC. Protein sequence: CATSRSSYEQYF.